This TCR beta chain was identified during a study of beta chain features in type 1 diabetes. Study outcomes and limitations: A pattern of fewer insertions and more deletions at VDJ junctions was seen in type 1 diabetes patients. In every one of the four CD4+ subsets, TCRB CDR3s were moderately but significantly shorter in Type 1 diabetes patients. In patients and controls equally, PCR might favor templates that are shorter.

This clone was observed a handful of times. Its antigen is undetermined. All of the isolated RNA was reverse transcribed, so expressed TCRB transcripts were sequenced. An average of around 3.4 million reads was obtained for naive, central memory and regulatory T cell samples. TCRdb's table, derived via immunoSEQ multiplex PCR, lists solely in-frame clones and lacks some. The sample records hundreds of thousands of clones, 11% to 15% being singletons. Germline CDR1 is ENHRY and CDR2 is SYGVKD. The CDR3 contains 14 residues. V lost 5 bases and J lost 5; bases outside the gene matches: 9. The sequence was collected from a man younger than 35 with type 1 diabetes. The J gene is TRBJ2-7, the V gene TRBV10-3; 7 positions agree with TRBD1. The sample consisted of naive CD4+ T cells from blood. CDR3 in amino acids: CAISLQGPIDEQYF. The CDR3, as DNA: TGTGCCATCAGTTTACAGGGGCCCATAGACGAGCAGTACTTC.